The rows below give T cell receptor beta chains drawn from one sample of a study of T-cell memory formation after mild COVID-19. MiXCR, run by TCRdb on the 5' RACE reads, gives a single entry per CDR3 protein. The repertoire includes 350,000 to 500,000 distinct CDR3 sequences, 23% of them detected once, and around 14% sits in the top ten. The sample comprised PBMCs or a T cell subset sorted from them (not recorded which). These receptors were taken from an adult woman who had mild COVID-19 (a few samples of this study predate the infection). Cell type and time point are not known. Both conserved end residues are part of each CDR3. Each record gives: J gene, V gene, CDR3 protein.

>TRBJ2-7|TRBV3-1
CASTSPGQGRHEQYF
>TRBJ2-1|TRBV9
CASSPHSGINNEQFF
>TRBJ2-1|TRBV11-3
CASSPPWGASDNEQFF
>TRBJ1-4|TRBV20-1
CSAVAYGGPNEKLFF
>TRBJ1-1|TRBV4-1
CASSLLPGQGVGTEAFF
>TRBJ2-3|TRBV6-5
CASSYFSASTDTQYF
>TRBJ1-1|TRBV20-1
CSATESGRTNTEAFF
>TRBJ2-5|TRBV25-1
CASSEFRSQETQYF
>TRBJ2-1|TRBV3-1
CASSPGGTSGYNEQFF
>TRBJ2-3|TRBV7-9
CASSLVGQDTDTQYF
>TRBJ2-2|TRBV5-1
CASSLVDTVELFF
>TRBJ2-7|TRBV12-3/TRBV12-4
CASRLRGSYEQYF
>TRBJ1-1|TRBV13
CASSSGQGENTEAFF
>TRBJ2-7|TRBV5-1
CASSHDRASYEQYF
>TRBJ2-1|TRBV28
CASSLGIDEQFF
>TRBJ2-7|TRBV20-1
CSARDYGYEQYF
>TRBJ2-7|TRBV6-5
CASSLTGLAGGIVYEQYF
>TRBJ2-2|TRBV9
CASSPRGVPGTGELFF
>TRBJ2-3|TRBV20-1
CSARSSSPDTQYF
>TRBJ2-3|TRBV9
CASSVEGGGPFDTQYF
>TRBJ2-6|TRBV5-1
CASSLVISGANVLTF
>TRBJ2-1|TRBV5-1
CASILGQPNEQFF
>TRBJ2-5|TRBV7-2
CASSREASVQETQYF
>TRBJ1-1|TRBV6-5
CASSYGRNAEAFF